This TCR beta chain was captured by sequencing in a study of CD8 T cells in Susac syndrome (dated by TCRdb to between 2019 and 2020). Regarding the research as a whole: Among the sequenced Susac syndrome patients, six had clinically active disease and about eight were in clinical remission. Whether CD8+ T cell activation and differentiation in Susac syndrome was antigen driven was tested using repertoire sequencing. Susac syndrome patients were therapy-naive, on corticosteroids (some also receiving IVIg), or on IVIg alone at blood withdrawal.

There are 15 amino acids in the CDR3, from cysteine to phenylalanine inclusive. Of the read, only the CDR3 DNA is kept; its 45 bases are in frame from base 1. The germline V gene (reference sequence) specifies DFQATT as CDR1 and SNEGSKA as CDR2. The germline V end is reduced by 5 bases and the J end by 1 base; junction bases left unmatched: 7. About this clonotype itself: Its antigen is not yet known. Per-base quality was not reported, and no clone a single base away is much larger than it.

Peripheral blood CD8+ and CD4+ T cells from healthy donors, Susac syndrome patients and multiple sclerosis patients were profiled using high-throughput TCR beta sequencing. The Susac syndrome patients fulfilled recently defined diagnostic criteria for either definite or probable disease. Bulk CD8+ and CD4+ T cells were purified by magnetic negative isolation, while CD8+ TEMRA cells were enriched using FACS. Blood was collected in EDTA tubes and processed within 24 hours, with PBMCs isolated through density gradient centrifugation. PBMCs intended for TCR sequencing were cryopreserved in liquid nitrogen and were subsequently thawed in a 37 degrees C water bath. The sorted or isolated CD4+, CD8+ and CD8+ TEMRA cells reached a purity of at least 90%. RNA was extracted with the RNeasy kit and about 0.5 to 1 ug was reverse transcribed using random hexamers. The immunoSEQ multiplex PCR assay, covering 54 Vbeta and 13 Jbeta segments, was used to amplify TCR beta CDR3 regions. PCR amplification bias was corrected by using a synthetic template baseline for primer optimization and computational correction. Per the authors' processing: Reads were annotated to V, D and J genes according to IMGT and were analyzed with immunoSEQ Analyzer, with only productive sequences retained. Clonality was calculated as one minus the Shannon entropy normalized by log2 of the number of productive unique sequences. For each patient and control, public and private clones were evaluated within the 100 most prevalent clones. A clone was defined as Susac-specific if it was absent from the healthy and MS cohorts, from some 1,100 published viral clones and from other ImmuneACCESS disease sequences. TCRdb took the public reads, trimmed them with fastp at Q25, ran MiXCR for clone calling and kept in-frame beta chains. Records with the same CDR3 protein are collapsed into one entry carrying the most frequent genes and DNA. It is TCRdb's table, rather than the study itself, that gives the V and J calls and clone size. The sample table lists roughly 200,000 distinct CDR3 sequences, roughly 94% of them with a count of one. The leading ten clones occupy 0.099% of the sample.

Here is what the overall study found, with its caveats: No clonal expansion was detected in the CD4+ T cell repertoire of Susac syndrome patients. The number of individuals in the TCR sequencing and HLA analysis was acknowledged as relatively small.

Material for sequencing was CD4+ T cells from PBMCs. The chain is encoded by TRBV20-1 joined to TRBJ1-1; TRBD1 matches 10 bases in the middle. This TCR was sampled from a human donor with Susac syndrome. Here is the DNA: TGCAGTGCTGGCGGGACAGGGGCTACGAACACTGAAGCTTTCTTT. The resulting protein is CSAGGTGATNTEAFF.